Shown below are 13 T cell receptor beta chains from a single sample sequenced in a study of metastatic and nonmetastatic thyroid tumors. No treatment had been given to any patient before thyroid surgery. TCRdb reprocessed the PCR reads using MiXCR. This table holds 30,000 to 40,000 clones, under 25% found once. Sequencing input: blood. These receptors were collected from a female donor with papillary thyroid cancer or a benign thyroid nodule (not recorded which). Some clones in this sample may be carry-over from other donors' samples.

The chain has TRBV6-2 or TRBV6-3 and TRBJ2-7; 8 bases match TRBD1. V shed 10 bases and J 5 bases; nucleotides not matched to a gene: 19. In germline, CDR1 is MNHEY, CDR2 SVGEGT. The CDR3 totals 16 residues. CDR3 DNA: TGTGCCAACAGAATGTCAGGGGGCGCGGTTGACCACGAGCAGTACTTC. Protein: CANRMSGGAVDHEQYF.

With regard to this clone: Here the CDR3 omits its conserved ending phenylalanine or tryptophan, so a read error is the likely source. The rearrangement uses TRBV6-1 and TRBJ1-5; 7 bases align to TRBD1. Germline CDR1 MNHNS, CDR2 SASEGT. The CDR3 covers 14 residues. The junction had 7 bases not matched to a gene; V was cut back by 6 bases and J by 5 bases. The CDR3 bases are TGTGCCAGCAGCAAGGGACAGAGCGATCAGCCCCAGCATTCT. Protein sequence: CASSKGQSDQPQHS.

The chain couples TRBV6-1 to TRBJ2-7, with 11 nucleotides matching TRBD2. Germline CDR1 reads MNHNS; CDR2 reads SASEGT. The CDR3 runs 17 residues. The ends lost 5 bases at V and 0 bases at J; junction bases unmatched: 9. CDR3 DNA: TGTGCCAGCAGTACGGGACTAGCGGCATTAAGCTCCTACGAGCAGTACTTC. As protein: CASSTGLAALSSYEQYF.

Regarding this clone: Other DNA sequences of this sample code for an identical CDR3. The chain employs TRBV6-4 and TRBJ2-1; 13 nucleotides match TRBD2. V lost 6 bases, J lost 4 bases, and 0 bases stayed unmatched. The CDR3 length is 14 residues. From germline, CDR1 is MRHNA and CDR2 SNTAGT. The CDR3 nucleotides read TGTGCCAGCAGGACTAGCGGGGGGTACAATGAGCAGTTCTTC. Protein sequence: CASRTSGGYNEQFF.

The CDR3 coding sequence is TGCGCCAGCAGTGACCGGGACCCTACAGATACGCAGTATTTT. Its translation is CASSDRDPTDTQYF. The chain carries TRBV10-1 and TRBJ2-3; perhaps D is TRBD1 or TRBD2 (5 bases each). The germline gives CDR1 WNHNN, CDR2 SYGVQD (reference sequence). V shed 3 bases and J shed 3 bases, with 10 bases lying between them. CDR3 length equals 14 residues.

This clone was counted at least ten times. This chain uses TRBV3-1 with TRBJ2-5, with D possibly being TRBD1 (6 bases). The CDR3 covers 14 residues. V was clipped by 4 bases and J by 2 bases, with 11 bases between them. Germline-derived CDR1 and CDR2 are LGHDT and YNNKEL (reference sequence). As DNA, the CDR3 is TGTGCCAGCAGCCTTCCAGACAGGCAAGAGACCCAGTACTTC. It yields the protein CASSLPDRQETQYF.

This chain uses TRBV5-6 with TRBJ1-1; no firm D call. The CDR3 has 16 residues. The germline V and J ends were trimmed by 1 base and 3 bases, with 16 bases remaining between them. Germline CDR1 is SGHDT and CDR2 is YYEEEE. For the CDR3, the DNA is TGTGCCAGCAGCTTGAAATTCCGGGAATGGGACACTGAAGCTTTCTTT. It codes for CASSLKFREWDTEAFF. Complete variable domain (other parts from reference TRBV5-6 and TRBJ1-1): DAGVTQSPTHLIKTRGQQVTLRCSPKSGHDTVSWYQQALGQGPQFIFQYYEEEERQRGNFPDRFSGHQFPNYSSELNVNALLLGDSALYLCASSLKFREWDTEAFFGQGTRLTVV.

In regard to this clone: At one of its ends the junction is not consistent with the germline gene, which may arise from a read error. The chain joins TRBV20-1 to TRBJ2-7; unclear D gene. This CDR3 region has 14 residues. The germline V gene has CDR1 DFQATT and CDR2 SNEGSKA (reference sequence). The CDR3 is CSARHSRSQDDQYF. The CDR3 DNA reads TGCAGTGCTAGACATTCTAGGTCCCAGGACGATCAGTACTTC.

The chain joins TRBV30 to TRBJ2-6; tentative D call: TRBD2 (5 bases). The CDR3 runs to 13 residues. Per the germline V gene, CDR1 is GTSNPN and CDR2 is SVGIG (reference sequence). Trimming left V 5 bases short and J 4 bases short, with 9 bases between. CDR3 bases: TGTGCCTGGGGTACGGGGGGGGCCAACGTCCTGACTTTC. Amino acid sequence: CAWGTGGANVLTF. Filled out from reference TRBV30 and TRBJ2-6, the complete variable domain reads SQTIHQWPATLVQPVGSPLSLECTVEGTSNPNLYWYRQAAGRGLQLLFYSVGIGQISSEVPQNLSASRPQDRQFILSSKKLLLSDSGFYLCAWGTGGANVLTFGAGSRLTVL.

J is TRBJ2-3 and V is TRBV30, with D possibly TRBD2 on 6 matching bases. The germline gives CDR1 GTSNPN, CDR2 SVGIG (reference sequence). The CDR3 is 14 residues long. The ends were cut back, 3 bases at V and 4 bases at J, with 14 bases in the middle. The CDR3 protein is CAWRSPGEADTQYF. For the CDR3, the DNA is TGTGCCTGGAGAAGTCCGGGAGAGGCAGATACGCAGTATTTT.

This rearrangement joins TRBV19 to TRBJ2-1, with D unresolved. Trimming cost V 6 bases and J 7 bases, with 16 bases left between them. This CDR3 contains 14 residues. Germline-derived CDR1 and CDR2 are LNHDA and SQIVND (reference sequence). The chain's CDR3 is CASSWKVSLNEQFF. The CDR3 bases are TGTGCCAGTAGCTGGAAGGTCTCTTTAAATGAGCAGTTCTTC.

This clone showed up many times. V is TRBV19 and J is TRBJ1-4; TRBD1 matches at 9 bases. Germline assignment: CDR1 LNHDA and CDR2 SQIVND (reference sequence). V lost 5 bases, J lost 7 bases, and 8 bases stayed unmatched. There are 15 residues in the CDR3. The CDR3 coding sequence is TGTGCCAGTAGTCTCCGGGGGACAGGGTTTGAAAAACTGTTTTTT. As protein: CASSLRGTGFEKLFF.

Of note for this clone: Possible read error: a much larger clone is one base away. The sample contains more than one DNA sequence encoding this CDR3. The V and J genes are TRBV4-3 and TRBJ2-4; D perhaps matches TRBD1 (6 bases). CDR3 size: 16 residues. Trimming took off 6 bases at V and 8 bases at J, with 23 bases between the two ends. The germline V gene has CDR1 LGHNA and CDR2 YSLEER. The CDR3 loop reads CASSQNRDTEWDIQYF. The DNA for the CDR3 is TGCGCCAGCAGTCAGAACCGGGACACTGAATGGGACATTCAGTACTTC.